Only a few counts were recorded for the clone carrying this T cell receptor (beta chain). Genes and germline are mouse. The read ends 4 residues early relative to the CDR3; the germline J gene fills the gap. The same CDR3 can be traced to other DNA sequences in this sample. The record originates from a study of CD8+ T cells in alopecia areata. Germline trimming cut 4 bases from V and 4 bases from J; bases unmatched to any gene: 1. Germline loops: CDR1 NSQYPW, CDR2 LRSPGD (reference sequence). The CDR3 runs 14 residues. The study sorted pooled cutaneous lymph node cells by CD4, CD8alpha, NKG2D, NKG2ACE and other markers. Investigators isolated RNA and reverse transcribed it into cDNA to act as the sequencing template. Only in-frame clones appear in the TCRdb table, and some are missing; sequencing was by immunoSEQ multiplex PCR. The sample shows about 270,000 clones, no singletons; the ten largest hold 0.9% to 1.5%.

The sequenced sample consisted of CD4+ T cells sorted from a lymph node. The chain combines TRBV1 with TRBJ2-1; 10 positions match TRBD1. This TCR was sampled from a C3H/HeJ mouse with alopecia areata. For this strain, the MHC haplotype corresponds to H2-k. The CDR3 loop reads CTCSEGQGYAEQFF. The covered CDR3 bases are TGCACCTGCAGTGAGGGACAGGGGTATGCT. Full variable domain (outside the CDR3, taken from reference TRBV1 and TRBJ2-1): VTLLEQNPRWRLVPRGQAVNLRCILKNSQYPWMSWYQQDLQKQLQWLFTLRSPGDKEVKSLPGADYLATRVTDTELRLQVANMSQGRTLYCTCSEGQGYAEQFFGPGTRLTVL.